This T cell receptor beta chain was observed in a study of T cell responses to AZD1222 COVID-19 vaccine. Points from the study as a whole: White British people made up most donors, females outnumbered males, and clonal diversity was possibly underestimated. The breadth and depth of Spike-specific TCRs increased once two AZD1222 doses had been given.

Regarding this clone: Its specificity is unknown.

Profiling relied on immunoSEQ multiplex PCR, and the TCRdb table lists in-frame clones only, not all of them. The sample consists of under 80,000 clones, less than 85% of them appearing once. The sequences come from peripheral blood, collected on day 0 of MenACWY control vaccination. This receptor was identified in an adult in good health.

CDR3 DNA sequence: TGTGCCAGCAATCTCGGACAGAGCTCCTACAATGAGCAGTTCTTC. Translated, it gives CASNLGQSSYNEQFF. This chain joins TRBV6-5 and TRBJ2-1; tentative D call: TRBD1 (6 bases). Germline-derived CDR1 and CDR2 are MNHEY and SVGAGI. The CDR3 length is 15 residues. V was clipped by 7 bases and J by 0 bases, with 13 bases between them.